One and the same sample provided the 5 T cell receptor beta chains below, sequenced in a study of blood T cell repertoires in COVID-19. TCRdb's copy holds only in-frame clones and misses some; the assay was immunoSEQ multiplex PCR. The data contain around 150,000 clones, roughly 85% of them seen just once; the ten biggest clones take up around 3.2%. The sequencing input was peripheral blood. The receptors were gathered from a human donor with acute or convalescent COVID-19. The donor label of this sample is uncertain.

This chain links TRBV5-6 with TRBJ2-1; D is unclear. The CDR3 sequence is 15 residues long. V shed 2 bases and J shed 3 bases, with 12 bases lying between them. From germline, CDR1 is SGHDT and CDR2 YYEEEE. The CDR3 region is CASSFGTHLYNEQFF. Written as DNA, the CDR3 is TGTGCCAGCAGCTTTGGCACGCACCTCTACAATGAGCAGTTCTTC. The whole variable domain, remainder taken from reference TRBV5-6 and TRBJ2-1, is DAGVTQSPTHLIKTRGQQVTLRCSPKSGHDTVSWYQQALGQGPQFIFQYYEEEERQRGNFPDRFSGHQFPNYSSELNVNALLLGDSALYLCASSFGTHLYNEQFFGPGTRLTVL.

The chain is built from TRBV5-1 and TRBJ2-2; no definite D call. The V gene's germline CDR1 is SGHRS and CDR2 YFSETQ. The germline V and J ends were trimmed by 2 bases and 0 bases, with 5 bases remaining between them. This CDR3 has 14 residues. CDR3 nucleotides: TGCGCCAGCAGCTTCACAGCGAACACCGGGGAGCTGTTTTTT. Residues: CASSFTANTGELFF.

The chain links TRBV4-1 to TRBJ2-2; 9 bases fit TRBD2. The junction had 11 bases not matched to a gene; V was cut back by 4 bases and J by 8 bases. Germline loops: CDR1 MGHRA, CDR2 YSYEKL. This CDR3 contains 16 residues. This CDR3 reads CASSPRLADKGGELFF. CDR3 nucleotides: TGCGCCAGCAGCCCAAGACTAGCGGACAAGGGAGGGGAGCTGTTTTTT.

V is TRBV9 and J is TRBJ2-2; 8 positions agree with TRBD1. Trimming at V came to 1 base and at J to 1 base, leaving 6 bases not matched to a gene. CDR3 size: 17 residues. The V gene's germline CDR1 is SGDLS and CDR2 YYNGEE. DNA for the CDR3: TGTGCCAGCAGCGTAACCTCCGGGACAGGGAACACCGGGGAGCTGTTTTTT. This gives the protein CASSVTSGTGNTGELFF.

The sample holds a few counts of this clone. This specimen includes other DNA sequences encoding the same CDR3. V usage is TRBV11-3 and J usage is TRBJ2-3; D might be TRBD2 (6 bases). This CDR3 spans 15 amino acids. Germline-derived CDR1 and CDR2 are SGHNT and YENEEA. The V gene lost 1 base and the J gene lost 3 bases, with 11 bases spanning the gap. The DNA of the CDR3 is TGTGCCAGCAGCTTAGGTGGGGGGTCGACAGATACGCAGTATTTT. Its translation is CASSLGGGSTDTQYF.